Here is one TCR beta chain with its context. Its target is not known. This sample stems from a study of identical twins. Study-level results: Among beta out-of-frame sequences, excess sharing between twins appeared weaker. Models underpredicted monozygotic twin sharing of out-of-frame TCR alpha. There was an excess of low generation probability in the out-of-frame alpha sequences that twins shared. Memory repertoires lacked the insertion deficit that abundant cord blood beta clonotypes showed.

TCRdb called the 5' RACE reads again in MiXCR, with one record for every CDR3 protein. Seen here are 500,000 to 700,000 distinct CDR3 sequences, roughly 7.2% observed once, and the top ten hold 1.6%. These data also formed part of another study, on yellow fever vaccine responses in identical twins.

The specimen sequenced was PBMCs. This clonotype originated in a woman between 18 and 29 years old in good health.

CDR3 sequence: CASAHRPTQYF. The CDR3 nucleotides read TGTGCCAGCGCACACCGTCCGACCCAGTACTTC. The chain combines TRBV6-1 with TRBJ2-5; no clear D gene. The length of the CDR3 is 11 residues. CDR1 is MNHNS and CDR2 is SASEGT in the germline V gene. V was pared by 8 bases and J by 7 bases, with 11 bases between.